This T cell receptor beta chain was recorded in a study of blood T cell repertoires in COVID-19. The overall study: Researchers got acute and convalescent COVID-19 samples from the United States, Italy and Spain. Nucleic acid was either cDNA or gDNA, and it came from T cells, B-cell-depleted T cells, or PBMCs.

Per the original data handling: Estimated nucleated cell counts came from reference gene primer amplification. Profiling relied on immunoSEQ multiplex PCR, and the TCRdb table lists in-frame clones only, not all of them. V and J calls and clone size are given by that table; D and trimming were obtained from the DNA. This repertoire shows fewer than 150,000 clones, roughly 80% found once; its top ten account for roughly 10%. V was trimmed by 5 bases and J by 5 bases, leaving 12 bases between them. Germline loops: CDR1 MNHEY, CDR2 SMNVEV (reference sequence). The CDR3 is 13 residues long. Specimen: peripheral blood. The gene calls are TRBV27 and TRBJ1-1; possible D gene TRBD1, 6 bases. The TCR sequence derives from a woman over 75 in a cohort sampled during active or convalescent COVID-19. CDR3 protein: CASSRIRGTEAFF. The CDR3 nucleotides read TGTGCCAGCAGTAGAATCAGGGGTACTGAAGCTTTCTTT.